This is a list of T cell receptor beta chains from one sample in a study of cytomegalovirus exposure and HLA in healthy donors. The repertoire was sequenced with immunoSEQ multiplex PCR; TCRdb's copy has only in-frame clones and lacks some. Of 150,000 to 200,000 clones listed, roughly 80% are singletons. The sequencing input was PBMCs. The receptors derive from a female donor in good health and CMV-seronegative. Both conserved end residues are part of each CDR3. The D gene is left open where the match is weak. The size entry is marked missing in some rows and otherwise reads once, few, many or a size class.

-	-	TRBV5-1	TRBJ1-5	TGCGCCAGCAGCTTGGGGCAGGGTGATTGGAACAATCAGCCCCAGCATTTT	CASSLGQGDWNNQPQHF
-	-	TRBV15	TRBJ1-1	TGTGCCACCAGCAGAGGAGGGAACCCGCGGAGAGTCTTT	CATSRGGNPRRVF
-	-	TRBV5-1	TRBJ2-2	TGCGCCAGCAGCTCCGCAGACAGGCGGAACACCGGGGAGCTGTTTTTT	CASSSADRRNTGELFF
few	TRBD1	TRBV27	TRBJ2-7	TGTGCCAGCAGTTTATACAGGGGGGACCACGAGCAGTACTTC	CASSLYRGDHEQYF
once	-	TRBV7-3	TRBJ2-7	TGTGCCAGCAGCTTAGCCGCAGGGGCTAGCGAGCAGTACTTC	CASSLAAGASEQYF
-	TRBD1	TRBV19	TRBJ2-5	TGTGCCAGTTCGGACAGGGCGAGGGGTTCGGAGACCCAGTACTTC	CASSDRARGSETQYF
-	TRBD1	TRBV18	TRBJ1-1	TGTGCCAGCTCGACGGACAGGGATTTTTACCAAGCTTTCTTT	CASSTDRDFYQAFF
few	-	TRBV6-4	TRBJ2-2	TGTGCCAGCAGTGAAGGGGACACCGGGGAGCTGTTTTTT	CASSEGDTGELFF
once	TRBD2	TRBV14	TRBJ2-1	TGTGCCAGCAGCCAAGTAAGGGAGGGTGAGCAGTTCTTC	CASSQVREGEQFF
few	-	TRBV7-5	TRBJ2-3	TGTGTCAGAAGCCCTACGGGGCGGGGAGCCCACCGCCCTGGGGCCTCGGATACGCAGTATTTT	CVRSPTGRGAHRPGASDTQYF
-	-	TRBV14	TRBJ2-7	TGTGCCAGCAGCCAGATTCAGGGGCGACAAACCTACGAGCAGTACTTC	CASSQIQGRQTYEQYF